The clone carrying this T cell receptor beta chain was recorded once. This entry is derived from a study of blood T cell repertoires in COVID-19. Study overall: The analysed material was cDNA or gDNA that came from T cells, B-cell-depleted T cells, or PBMCs.

Methods used by the authors: For nucleated cells, counts were estimated from reference gene primer amplification. Sequencing was performed with immunoSEQ multiplex PCR; in TCRdb, only in-frame clones are kept and a portion is missing. V and J calls and clone size are as listed in that table; D and trimming were resolved from the DNA. The table shows 350,000 to 400,000 clones, with 88% occurring only once. The CDR3 has 15 amino acids. Participants were aged roughly 18 to 89 years from approximately 25 US areas. Cohort 3 donors were reported recovered after two negative PCRs, clearance, or symptom resolution.

The sequenced material came from PBMCs or T cells enriched from blood (not recorded which). The source of this sequence is a woman aged 18 to 35 who had recovered from COVID-19. V gene TRBV1 combines with J gene TRBJ2-5; the table assigns TRBD2, which was not confirmed against the DNA. TRBV1 is marked as a pseudogene. The CDR3, as DNA: TGCACCAGCTCCCGGACTAGCGGGGTTCAAGAGACCCAGTACTTC. Translation: CTSSRTSGVQETQYF.